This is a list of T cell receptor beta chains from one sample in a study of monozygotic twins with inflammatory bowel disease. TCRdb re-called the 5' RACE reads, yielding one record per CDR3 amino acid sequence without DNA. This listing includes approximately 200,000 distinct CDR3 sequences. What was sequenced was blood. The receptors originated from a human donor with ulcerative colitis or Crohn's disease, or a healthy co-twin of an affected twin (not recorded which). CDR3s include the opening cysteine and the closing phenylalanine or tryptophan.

CDR3aa: CASSQYSNQPQHF; j_gene: TRBJ1-5; v_gene: TRBV5-6; len: 13
CDR3aa: CASSLGSGLERLFF; j_gene: TRBJ1-4; v_gene: TRBV5-1; len: 14
CDR3aa: CASNAGTGWGTEAFF; j_gene: TRBJ1-1; v_gene: TRBV19; len: 15
CDR3aa: CASSSTGGTQETQYF; j_gene: TRBJ2-5; v_gene: TRBV5-1; len: 15
CDR3aa: CASSLAQGARPNTEAFF; j_gene: TRBJ1-1; v_gene: TRBV7-2; len: 17
CDR3aa: CASSLDGQPDQPQHF; j_gene: TRBJ1-5; v_gene: TRBV5-1; len: 15
CDR3aa: CIGTGASRSYGYTF; j_gene: TRBJ1-2; v_gene: TRBV7-9; len: 14
CDR3aa: CASSFGLETQYF; j_gene: TRBJ2-5; v_gene: TRBV11-2; len: 12
CDR3aa: CASWYAQGGNYEQYF; j_gene: TRBJ2-7; v_gene: TRBV6-5; len: 15
CDR3aa: CSARDWYLGYGYTF; j_gene: TRBJ1-2; v_gene: TRBV20-1; len: 14
CDR3aa: CASSWQATNEKLFF; j_gene: TRBJ1-4; v_gene: TRBV12-3/TRBV12-4; len: 14
CDR3aa: CSAREGAWGTDTQYF; j_gene: TRBJ2-3; v_gene: TRBV20-1; len: 15
CDR3aa: CASSPMWGSGYTF; j_gene: TRBJ1-2; v_gene: TRBV12-3/TRBV12-4; len: 13
CDR3aa: CASSEGTTNTGELFF; j_gene: TRBJ2-2; v_gene: TRBV6-4; len: 15
CDR3aa: CASSPTGNTGELFF; j_gene: TRBJ2-2; v_gene: TRBV5-1; len: 14
CDR3aa: CATRVDRADGYTF; j_gene: TRBJ1-2; v_gene: TRBV2; len: 13
CDR3aa: CASSLGGGTGTEAFF; j_gene: TRBJ1-1; v_gene: TRBV5-1; len: 15
CDR3aa: CASSLSAGGGEQYF; j_gene: TRBJ2-7; v_gene: TRBV5-1; len: 14
CDR3aa: CASRGDNSNQPQHF; j_gene: TRBJ1-5; v_gene: TRBV6-1; len: 14
CDR3aa: CASSQPRDGGYYGYTF; j_gene: TRBJ1-2; v_gene: TRBV3-1; len: 16
CDR3aa: CASSVSTGVTNTGELFF; j_gene: TRBJ2-2; v_gene: TRBV9; len: 17
CDR3aa: CASSLLARVTEAFF; j_gene: TRBJ1-1; v_gene: TRBV12-3/TRBV12-4; len: 14
CDR3aa: CATSRDPNTGELFF; j_gene: TRBJ2-2; v_gene: TRBV15; len: 14
CDR3aa: CASSRGPLEAFF; j_gene: TRBJ1-1; v_gene: TRBV6-1; len: 12
CDR3aa: CASTISGALAMGEKLFF; j_gene: TRBJ1-4; v_gene: TRBV7-9; len: 17
CDR3aa: CASSTLMGSGELFF; j_gene: TRBJ2-2; v_gene: TRBV6-1; len: 14
CDR3aa: CASSLGAIYNSPLHF; j_gene: TRBJ1-6; v_gene: TRBV7-9; len: 15
CDR3aa: CASSPSGQGRTDTQYF; j_gene: TRBJ2-3; v_gene: TRBV18; len: 16
CDR3aa: CASSQRGGRGSYEQYF; j_gene: TRBJ2-7; v_gene: TRBV3-1; len: 16
CDR3aa: CASSSPETGSYGYTF; j_gene: TRBJ1-2; v_gene: TRBV27; len: 15
CDR3aa: CASSLERAGRNEQFF; j_gene: TRBJ2-1; v_gene: TRBV7-9; len: 15
CDR3aa: CASSSMLDAHLIF; j_gene: TRBJ2-1; v_gene: TRBV6-2/TRBV6-3; len: 13
CDR3aa: CASSLGAGTGEKLFF; j_gene: TRBJ1-4; v_gene: TRBV5-1; len: 15
CDR3aa: CASSKGLAGTETQYF; j_gene: TRBJ2-5; v_gene: TRBV7-2; len: 15
CDR3aa: CASSQVMGGANEQFF; j_gene: TRBJ2-1; v_gene: TRBV4-1; len: 15
CDR3aa: CASSLASGGAYEQFF; j_gene: TRBJ2-1; v_gene: TRBV5-1; len: 15
CDR3aa: CASSAQETQYF; j_gene: TRBJ2-5; v_gene: TRBV5-1; len: 11
CDR3aa: CASSFIRLAGITGELFF; j_gene: TRBJ2-2; v_gene: TRBV7-2; len: 17
CDR3aa: CASRLLTSGELFF; j_gene: TRBJ2-2; v_gene: TRBV7-9; len: 13
CDR3aa: CSGVDTDHTIYF; j_gene: TRBJ1-3; v_gene: TRBV29-1; len: 12
CDR3aa: CASSRLAGGYNEQFF; j_gene: TRBJ2-1; v_gene: TRBV6-1; len: 15
CDR3aa: CASSSPDRAEETQYF; j_gene: TRBJ2-5; v_gene: TRBV7-6; len: 15
CDR3aa: CASTLTGMTEKLFF; j_gene: TRBJ1-4; v_gene: TRBV28; len: 14